These 3 T cell receptor beta chains originate from one sample sequenced in a study of T cells in Graves' hyperthyroidism and ophthalmopathy. Amplified regions were TCR beta CDR3 sequences from RNA transcripts. RT-PCR in the first round (using the HTBI primer set) targeted the TCR CDR3. Using its own MiXCR run on the multiplex PCR reads, TCRdb lists one record per CDR3 protein. The repertoire holds 540,000 or so distinct CDR3 sequences, with under 60% as singletons. Sequencing was done on a sample of peripheral blood or thyroid tissue (not recorded which). The origin of the receptors is an adult woman with Graves' disease, either hyperthyroidism or ophthalmopathy (not recorded which).

This clonotype came up many times. This chain links TRBV20-1 with TRBJ2-5; possibly TRBD1 or TRBD2 for D (5 bases each). The CDR3 consists of 12 residues. Germline V gene sequence: CDR1 DFQATT, CDR2 SNEGSKA (reference sequence). The ends were cut back, 6 bases at V and 5 bases at J, with 13 bases in the middle. The CDR3: CSAGVWGETQYF. The CDR3 DNA reads as TGCAGTGCGGGGGTGTGGGGCGAGACCCAGTACTTC.

The chain carries TRBV15 and TRBJ1-6; D gene ambiguous. This CDR3 is built from 14 residues. The V end was cut by 1 base, the J end by 8 bases, with 9 bases between. Germline values: CDR1 LNHNV, CDR2 YYDKDF (reference sequence). The CDR3: CATSRVLQDSPLHF. In DNA form, the CDR3 reads TGTGCCACCAGCAGAGTCCTTCAGGATTCACCCCTCCACTTT.

The chain links TRBV7-9 to TRBJ2-7, with D perhaps given as TRBD1 or TRBD2 (5 bases each). Germline V gene sequence: CDR1 SEHNR, CDR2 FQNEAQ (reference sequence). Between the trimmed V and J ends, which lost 6 bases and 3 bases, there was a span of 18 bases. This CDR3 comprises 15 residues. The DNA of the CDR3 is TGTGCCAGCAGTCTTCAACCGGGACGAGGCTACGAGCAGTACTTC. Protein: CASSLQPGRGYEQYF.